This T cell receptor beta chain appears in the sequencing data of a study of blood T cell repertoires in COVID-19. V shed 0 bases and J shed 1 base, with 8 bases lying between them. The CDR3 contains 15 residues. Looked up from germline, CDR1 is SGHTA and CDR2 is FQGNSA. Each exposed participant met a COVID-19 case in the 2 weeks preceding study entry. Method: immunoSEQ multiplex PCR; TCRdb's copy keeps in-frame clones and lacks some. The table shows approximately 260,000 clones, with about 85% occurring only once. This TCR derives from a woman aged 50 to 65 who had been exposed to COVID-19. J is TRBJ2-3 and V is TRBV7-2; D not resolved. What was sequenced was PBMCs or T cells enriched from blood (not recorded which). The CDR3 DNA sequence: TGTGCCAGCAGCTTAGCACTCGATGGCACAGATACGCAGTATTTT. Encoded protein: CASSLALDGTDTQYF.